This record looks at one T cell receptor beta chain sequence and its context. Enrolled during active infection, Seattle patients were then followed longitudinally. Germline lookup yields CDR1 KGHSH and CDR2 LQKENI. With V trimmed by 4 bases and J by 5 bases, 7 bases remained unmatched. This CDR3 spans 14 amino acids. The data belong to a study of blood T cell repertoires in COVID-19. Study summary: From the United States, Italy and Spain came samples of acute and convalescent COVID-19. T cells, B-cell-depleted T cells, or PBMCs provided the cDNA or gDNA that served as material.

In the source study's methods: Counts of nucleated cells, estimated from reference gene primer amplification, were obtained. Assay: immunoSEQ multiplex PCR; the TCRdb copy retains only in-frame clones and omits some. From that table come the V and J calls and clone size; the DNA was used to work out D and trimming. The repertoire consists of 150,000 to 170,000 clones, with around 84% occurring once and the leading ten covering more than 6.5%. Sequenced material: peripheral blood. V and J are TRBV18 and TRBJ1-2, with 7 bases aligning to TRBD1. This clonotype was sampled from a woman aged 60-70 years with COVID-19, enrolled during active disease. CDR3 sequence (DNA): TGTGCCAGCTCACAGGGGGCCGGGGAATATGGCTACACCTTC. This codes for CASSQGAGEYGYTF. Combining the CDR3 with reference TRBV18 and TRBJ1-2 gives the whole variable domain NAGVMQNPRHLVRRRGQEARLRCSPMKGHSHVYWYRQLPEEGLKFMVYLQKENIIDESGMPKERFSAEFPKEGPSILRIQQVVRGDSAAYFCASSQGAGEYGYTFGSGTRLTVV.